This T cell receptor beta chain appears in the sequencing data of a study of blood T cell repertoires in COVID-19. Sequencing used immunoSEQ multiplex PCR; TCRdb keeps in-frame clones, though not all of them. The data contain about 240,000 clones, roughly nine tenths of them singletons. In germline, CDR1 is MNHEY, CDR2 SVGAGI. CDR3 size: 14 residues. Trimming removed 8 bases from V and 5 bases from J, with 18 bases in between. The chain uses TRBV6-5 and TRBJ1-2; a possible D gene is TRBD1 (6 bases). This sequence originates from a man aged 55 to 70 who had recovered from COVID-19. Input material: peripheral blood. The CDR3 DNA is TGTGCCAGCCTTAAGCCCGCCAGGGGTTATGGCTACACCTTC. The encoded protein is CASLKPARGYGYTF.